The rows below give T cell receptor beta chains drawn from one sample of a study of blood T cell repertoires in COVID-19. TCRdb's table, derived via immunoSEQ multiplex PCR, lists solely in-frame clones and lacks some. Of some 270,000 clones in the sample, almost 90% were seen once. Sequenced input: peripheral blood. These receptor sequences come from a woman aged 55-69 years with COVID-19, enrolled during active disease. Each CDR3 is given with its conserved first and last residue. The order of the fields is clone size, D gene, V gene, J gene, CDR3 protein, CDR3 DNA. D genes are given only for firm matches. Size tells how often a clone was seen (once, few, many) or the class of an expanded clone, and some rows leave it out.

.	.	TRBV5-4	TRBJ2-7	CASSASYEQYF	TGTGCCAGCAGCGCGTCCTACGAGCAGTACTTC
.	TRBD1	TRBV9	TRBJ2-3	CASSVGRQAGGITDTQYF	TGTGCCAGCAGCGTAGGTAGGCAGGCAGGGGGAATCACAGATACGCAGTATTTT
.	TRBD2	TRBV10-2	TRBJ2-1	CASSEPSLAGGPYNEQFF	TGCGCCAGCAGTGAGCCCTCACTAGCGGGGGGGCCCTACAATGAGCAGTTCTTC
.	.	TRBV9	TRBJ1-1	CASSVATGAAEAFF	TGTGCCAGCAGCGTAGCTACTGGCGCGGCTGAAGCTTTCTTT
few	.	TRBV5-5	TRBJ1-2	CASSAGRDGYTF	TGTGCCAGCAGCGCTGGTCGGGATGGCTACACCTTC
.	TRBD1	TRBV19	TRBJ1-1	CASSISTGGNTEAFF	TGTGCCAGTAGTATATCGACAGGGGGGAACACTGAAGCTTTCTTT
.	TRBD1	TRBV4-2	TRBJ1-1	CASSLRDRENTEAFF	TGTGCCAGCAGCCTAAGGGACAGGGAGAACACTGAAGCTTTCTTT
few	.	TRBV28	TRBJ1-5	CASSLLNRNQPQHF	TGTGCCAGCAGTTTACTTAACAGAAATCAGCCCCAGCATTTT
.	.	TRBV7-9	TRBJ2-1	CASTLNHNEQFF	TGTGCCAGCACCCTAAACCACAATGAGCAGTTCTTC
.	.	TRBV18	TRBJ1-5	CASSPRGSNQPQHF	TGTGCCAGCTCACCACGAGGGAGCAATCAGCCCCAGCATTTT
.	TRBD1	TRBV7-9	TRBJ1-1	CASSTIGQVNTEAFF	TGTGCCAGCAGCACCATCGGACAGGTGAACACTGAAGCTTTCTTT
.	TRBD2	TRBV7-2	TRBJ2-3	CASSLQRGGVDTQYF	TGTGCCAGCAGCTTACAGCGGGGGGGCGTAGATACGCAGTATTTT
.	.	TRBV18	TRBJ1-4	CASSRSFTGSTNEKLFF	TGTGCCAGCTCACGATCTTTTACAGGGTCGACTAATGAAAAACTGTTTTTT
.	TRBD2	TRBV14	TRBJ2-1	CASSQILAGVRDEQFF	TGTGCCAGCAGCCAAATACTAGCGGGGGTCAGGGATGAGCAGTTCTTC
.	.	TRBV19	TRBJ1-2	CASQVQGSEWYGYTF	TGTGCCAGCCAGGTGCAGGGTTCCGAGTGGTATGGCTACACCTTC
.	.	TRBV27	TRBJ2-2	CASSSMSRSGANTGELFF	TGTGCCAGCAGTTCTATGTCCCGGAGTGGCGCGAACACCGGGGAGCTGTTTTTT
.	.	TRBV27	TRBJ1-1	CASSLSLNTEAFF	TGTGCCAGCAGTTTAAGCCTGAACACTGAAGCTTTCTTT